This paragraph reports one T cell receptor (beta chain). Its specificity is not known. The data are from a study of shared clonotypes between healthy human individuals. General observations from the study: It was observed that roughly 4.8% of naive CD4 clonotypes were shared across a handful of donors.

Investigators spread the genomic DNA of each subset evenly over several immunoSEQ plates. The data were produced by immunoSEQ multiplex PCR, yet TCRdb's version contains in-frame clones alone and is incomplete. Among nearly 1,000,000 clones listed, more than 75% were seen once. V lost 5 bases and J lost 1, with 8 bases in between. There are 13 residues in the CDR3. Germline V gene lookup returns CDR1 MNHEY and CDR2 SVGAGI. V gene TRBV6-5 combines with J gene TRBJ1-1; D possibly corresponds to TRBD1 (5 bases). Sequencing was done on a sample of memory CD4+ T cells sorted from blood. Noted subset: CD45RA-negative fraction. The clonotype originates from a man between 18 and 35 years old in good health. In DNA, the CDR3 is TGTGCCAGCAGTGCCAGGGAGAACACTGAAGCTTTCTTT. This codes for CASSARENTEAFF.